This entry lists 15 T cell receptor beta chains sequenced from one sample in a study of T-cell reconstitution after alpha-beta-depleted transplantation in children. The authors prepared the TCRbeta library with unique molecular identifiers. From the PCR reads, TCRdb called clonotypes with MiXCR, one entry per CDR3 protein. The sample shows approximately 230,000 distinct CDR3 sequences, roughly a quarter of them seen only once. The material was PBMCs, mostly from graft donor cells, obtained 360 days after TCRalphabeta/CD19-depleted stem cell transplant. These receptors all come from a female patient aged 2-9 years who had a stem cell transplant for congenital amegakaryocytic thrombocytopenia, so the T cells may come from the graft donor.

This clonotype has more than one count but fewer than ten. The V call is TRBV7-9, the J call TRBJ1-2; D possibly corresponds to TRBD1 (6 bases). Per the germline V gene, CDR1 is SEHNR and CDR2 is FQNEAQ (reference sequence). There are 13 residues in the CDR3. V shed 6 bases and J shed 8 bases, with 16 bases lying between them. The CDR3 here is CASRLGQTHGYTF. CDR3 nucleotide sequence: TGTGCCAGCAGACTTGGACAGACACACGGCTACACCTTC.

This clonotype was seen more than once but under ten times. The chain recombines TRBV18 with TRBJ2-2; D ambiguous. This CDR3 region has 15 residues. V was trimmed by 3 bases and J by 5 bases, leaving 13 bases between them. The germline gives CDR1 KGHSH, CDR2 LQKENI. CDR3 nucleotides: TGTGCCAGCTCACCGAATGACGACGGAACCGGGGAGCTGTTTTTT. Its translation is CASSPNDDGTGELFF.

The J gene is TRBJ2-1, the V gene TRBV4-3; 7 nucleotides match TRBD2. V was pared by 0 bases and J by 3 bases, with 2 bases of the junction left unmatched. The CDR3 contains 15 residues. In germline, CDR1 is LGHNA, CDR2 YSLEER. CDR3 DNA: TGCGCCAGCAGCCAAGAGTCTAGCGGCTACAATGAGCAGTTCTTC. Amino acids: CASSQESSGYNEQFF.

This clonotype was counted a few times. The chain links TRBV20-1 to TRBJ2-1, with D perhaps TRBD1 or TRBD2 (5 bases each). Per the germline V gene, CDR1 is DFQATT and CDR2 is SNEGSKA (reference sequence). V was trimmed by 3 bases and J by 13 bases, leaving 25 bases between them. CDR3 size: 15 residues. The CDR3 spells CSARPGREWTGSQFF. CDR3 DNA: TGCAGTGCTAGGCCGGGGCGCGAGTGGACTGGAAGTCAGTTCTTC.

This clonotype was detected only a few times. One junction end disagrees with the germline gene, perhaps due to a read error. The V gene is TRBV6-1, the J gene TRBJ1-1; 8 nucleotides line up with TRBD1. Germline-derived CDR1 and CDR2 are MNHNS and SASEGT. This CDR3 is built from 16 residues. The CDR3 loop reads CASGRQGRYRNAEAFF. The CDR3, as DNA: TGTGCCAGCGGTCGACAGGGGAGATACCGGAACGCTGAAGCTTTCTTT.

This clonotype was seen a few times. The chain carries TRBV6-5 and TRBJ1-4, with D tentatively TRBD1 (5 bases). V lost 2 bases and J lost 2, with 15 bases in between. The CDR3 loop spans 17 amino acids. In germline, CDR1 is MNHEY, CDR2 SVGAGI. The CDR3 DNA is TGTGCCAGCAGTTACGCCGTTGGAGGGACGACTAATGAAAAACTGTTTTTT. Amino acids: CASSYAVGGTTNEKLFF.

This clonotype has just a few counts. The V gene is TRBV20-1, the J gene TRBJ2-1; TRBD2 agrees at 7 bases. Germline V lookup: CDR1 DFQATT, CDR2 SNEGSKA (reference sequence). This CDR3 spans 17 amino acids. After removal of 1 base from V and 6 bases from J, the junction contained 15 bases not matched to a gene. CDR3 sequence (DNA): TGCAGTGCTAGAGGGAAATTCCCCGCGGGAGTTTTCAATGAGCAGTTCTTC. Translation: CSARGKFPAGVFNEQFF.

This chain connects TRBV5-6 to TRBJ2-7, with no clear D. Trimming shortened V by 4 bases and J by 2 bases, and 13 bases separated the two germline ends. Germline V gene sequence: CDR1 SGHDT, CDR2 YYEEEE. CDR3 length: 14 residues. The CDR3 loop is CASSPGRKTYEQYF. The CDR3, as DNA: TGTGCCAGCAGCCCCGGACGGAAAACCTACGAGCAGTACTTC.

The chain joins TRBV27 to TRBJ2-3; D is perhaps TRBD1 (6 bases). The CDR3 consists of 15 residues. V was clipped by 6 bases and J by 4 bases, with 17 bases between them. Germline V gene lookup returns CDR1 MNHEY and CDR2 SMNVEV (reference sequence). CDR3 amino acids: CASRLGGHSPDTQYF. In DNA, the CDR3 is TGTGCCAGCAGACTAGGGGGACATAGCCCAGATACGCAGTATTTT.

V is TRBV20-1 and J is TRBJ2-2; 7 positions agree with TRBD1. The CDR3 covers 16 residues. With 3 bases clipped from V and 9 bases from J, the junction kept 16 bases outside the gene matches. The germline V gene has CDR1 DFQATT and CDR2 SNEGSKA (reference sequence). CDR3 in DNA: TGCAGTGCTAGCCCCATTGGACAGGACCCTCCCCGGGAGCTGTTTTTT. Protein product: CSASPIGQDPPRELFF.

At least ten counts were recorded for this clonotype. One junction end does not reproduce the germline sequence, and a read error may be involved. The chain recombines TRBV9 with TRBJ2-1; no reliable D call. Germline CDR1 and CDR2: SGDLS and YYNGEE. This CDR3 is built from 14 residues. CDR3 sequence: CASSVDHGLNVQFF. For the CDR3, the DNA is TGTGCCAGCAGCGTGGACCATGGTTTAAATGTGCAGTTCTTC.

This clonotype was seen a single time. J is TRBJ2-7 and V is TRBV28; TRBD1 aligns across 10 bases. This CDR3 is 14 amino acids long. Germline CDR1 and CDR2: MDHEN and SYDVKM. The CDR3 is CALGRDRGFYEQYF. DNA of the CDR3: TGTGCTCTGGGGAGGGACAGGGGATTTTACGAGCAGTACTTC.

There are a few counts of this clonotype. At one of its ends the junction is not consistent with the germline gene, which may arise from a read error. The chain uses TRBV20-1 and TRBJ2-7; TRBD1 matches 12 bases. Germline V gene data show CDR1 as DFQATT and CDR2 as SNEGSKA (reference sequence). The length of the CDR3 is 13 residues. CDR3 sequence: CSARDWNRDRGLF. The CDR3 DNA sequence: TGCAGTGCTAGAGATTGGAATCGGGACAGGGGGCTCTTC.

The rearrangement uses TRBV11-2 and TRBJ2-7; D might be TRBD1 (6 bases). Trimming took 5 bases from V and 2 from J, leaving 13 bases between them. Germline lookup yields CDR1 SGHAT and CDR2 FQNNGV. The CDR3 is made up of 14 amino acids. The CDR3 protein is CASSLYRVTYEQYF. The CDR3 DNA reads as TGTGCCAGCAGCCTCTACAGGGTTACCTACGAGCAGTACTTC.

The V gene is TRBV7-6, the J gene TRBJ2-3; 10 bases agree with TRBD2. Germline CDR1 and CDR2: SGHVS and FNYEAQ. The V and J ends lost 5 bases and 2 bases, in that order; junction bases with no gene match: 13. The CDR3 consists of 18 residues. The CDR3 DNA is TGTGCCAGCAGCCCCAGACTGCCTAGCGGGAGAGTCACAGATACGCAGTATTTT. It yields the protein CASSPRLPSGRVTDTQYF. The whole variable domain, remainder taken from reference TRBV7-6 and TRBJ2-3, is GAGVSQSPRYKVTKRGQDVALRCDPISGHVSLYWYRQALGQGPEFLTYFNYEAQQDKSGLPNDRFSAERPEGSISTLTIQRTEQRDSAMYRCASSPRLPSGRVTDTQYFGPGTRLTVL.